This T cell receptor beta chain was observed in a study of blood T cell repertoires in COVID-19. Study-level information: In each case, the material was cDNA or gDNA derived from T cells, B-cell-depleted T cells, or PBMCs.

The repertoire was sequenced with immunoSEQ multiplex PCR; TCRdb's copy has only in-frame clones and lacks some. The repertoire holds fewer than 350,000 clones, with 90% as singletons. This CDR3 contains 15 residues. The germline V and J ends were trimmed by 2 bases and 7 bases, with 15 bases remaining between them. From germline, CDR1 is SGHDT and CDR2 YYEEEE. The chain carries TRBV5-6 and TRBJ2-2; a weak D match, TRBD1 (5 bases). Sequencing used PBMCs or T cells enriched from blood (not recorded which). The source is a woman aged 18-30 years with acute COVID-19. The CDR3 bases are TGTGCCAGCAGCTTTTTTTTCTGGCAGGGCGGGGAGCTGTTTTTT. Residues: CASSFFFWQGGELFF.